This T cell receptor (beta chain) was identified during a study of cytomegalovirus exposure and HLA in healthy donors. Study-wide results and limits: Several V segments, TRBV6-2 and TRBV6-3 among them, could not be told apart and were dropped. Prior analysis indicated that the majority of TCR beta V segments exhibited productivity approximately 87% or approximately 30% of the time.

Germline CDR1 MDHEN, CDR2 SYDVKM. With 5 bases removed from V and 3 bases from J, the gap between germline ends came to 10 bases. CDR3 size: 14 residues. A single count supports this clone. The target antigen is unknown. PCR amplification relied on 60 Vbeta primers (plus 13 Jbeta primers). Here immunoSEQ multiplex PCR was the method, and the copy in TCRdb shows in-frame clones only, minus some. The sample has under 200,000 clones; 71% are singletons. The J gene is TRBJ2-2, the V gene TRBV28; weak D call: TRBD1 (6 bases). Material: PBMCs. The source is a woman aged 25 to 45 in good health and CMV-seronegative. The CDR3 sequence is CASSEGDYTGELFF. In DNA form, the CDR3 reads TGTGCCAGCAGTGAGGGGGATTACACCGGGGAGCTGTTTTTT.